The 2 T cell receptor beta chains below come from one sample, sequenced in a study of blood T cell repertoires in COVID-19 (dated by TCRdb to 2018 to 2021). Library method: the immunoSEQ multiplex PCR assay. TCRdb holds this immuneACCESS table with in-frame rearrangements only. Some clones are missing; in checked studies, unresolved V genes explain under half, and the rest has no known cause. The sample table contains about 160,000 clones; only one count was recorded for 70% to 85% of them. 22% of the sample belongs to the ten largest clones. Specimen: peripheral blood. These receptor sequences come from a woman of 80 years or more with acute or convalescent COVID-19.

V is TRBV5-1 and J is TRBJ2-2, with 9 bases that match TRBD2. This CDR3 contains 14 residues. The germline CDR1 and CDR2 sequences are SGHRS and YFSETQ. The ends lost 5 bases at V and 6 bases at J; junction bases unmatched: 5. The CDR3 sequence is CASRKAGGPGELFF. The CDR3 coding sequence is TGCGCCAGCAGAAAAGCGGGGGGCCCCGGGGAGCTGTTTTTT. Using reference TRBV5-1 and TRBJ2-2 for the parts outside the CDR3, the full variable domain is KAGVTQTPRYLIKTRGQQVTLSCSPISGHRSVSWYQQTPGQGLQFLFEYFSETQRNKGNFPGRFSGRQFSNSRSEMNVSTLELGDSALYLCASRKAGGPGELFFGEGSRLTVL.

This clone appeared a few times. This chain uses TRBV5-1 with TRBJ1-2; D remains unclear. The CDR3 length is 14 residues. Germline CDR1 SGHRS, CDR2 YFSETQ. Between the trimmed V and J ends, which lost 4 bases and 7 bases, there was a span of 17 bases. Here the CDR3 reads CASSPNTGGSGYTF. The CDR3 DNA sequence: TGCGCCAGCAGCCCCAATACCGGAGGCTCTGGCTACACCTTC.